This entry features one TCR beta chain sequence. Its antigen remains unknown. This record belongs to a study of T cell responses to AZD1222 COVID-19 vaccine. Data came from immunoSEQ multiplex PCR; TCRdb stores just in-frame clones and leaves some out. The sample contains fewer than 150,000 clones, around 93% of which appear only once. Study observations and caveats: Mostly white British, mostly female donors; authors suggested clonal diversity may be underestimated. The breadth and depth of Spike-specific TCRs increased once two AZD1222 doses had been given.

Deletions cut 3 bases from V and 6 bases from J, with 16 bases between. This CDR3 is 14 amino acids long. The V gene's germline CDR1 is SGHKS and CDR2 YYEKEE (reference sequence). The sequencing here drew on peripheral blood, taken 28 days after the second AZD1222 dose. V usage is TRBV5-5 and J usage is TRBJ2-7, with D perhaps matching TRBD1 (6 bases). The receptor was derived from an adult who received the AZD1222 COVID-19 vaccine. Written as DNA, the CDR3 is TGTGCCAGCAGCTCTTCACAGGGTTCTGGCGAGCAGTACTTC. Encoded protein: CASSSSQGSGEQYF.